This T cell receptor (beta chain) is from a study of blood T cell repertoires in COVID-19. Across the study: Acute-phase and convalescent COVID-19 samples originated in the United States, Italy and Spain. Sources were T cells, B-cell-depleted T cells, or PBMCs; the material itself was cDNA or gDNA.

Germline lookup yields CDR1 LNHDA and CDR2 SQIVND (reference sequence). This CDR3 is built from 15 residues. J gave up 0 bases and V 7 bases, and 5 bases lay outside the gene matches. Libraries were prepared by immunoSEQ multiplex PCR; TCRdb keeps only in-frame clonotypes and omits some of them. The sample records almost 50,000 clones, 68% being singletons. Sequencing used peripheral blood. V and J are TRBV19 and TRBJ2-3; TRBD2 matches 9 bases. This clonotype was obtained from a woman in her seventies with acute or convalescent COVID-19. In nucleotides, the CDR3 is TGTGCCAGTACCCAACTAGCGGGTAGCACAGATACGCAGTATTTT. Amino acid sequence: CASTQLAGSTDTQYF.